The table lists the clone carrying this T cell receptor (beta chain) with many counts. As yet, its antigen is unknown. The CDR3 length is 16 residues. CDR1 LGHDT and CDR2 YNNKEL come from the germline V gene (reference sequence). V gave up 2 bases and J gave up 1 base, with 12 bases separating them. Molecular barcoding with unique molecular identifiers was used for the TCRbeta library. Each CDR3 protein gets one entry after TCRdb re-called the PCR reads with MiXCR. The data show roughly 45,000 distinct CDR3 sequences, around 9% seen once. The data are from a study of T-cell reconstitution after alpha-beta-depleted transplantation in children. Overall study findings and caveats: T-cell counts and diversity were attributed mostly to newly produced T cells one year after transplant. Reports say that about two months after transplant, the alpha-beta T cells came out of several hundred graft clones that had expanded.

J is TRBJ1-3 and V is TRBV3-1; D may be TRBD1 (5 bases). Sequencing was performed on PBMCs, mostly from graft donor cells, taken 60 days after TCRalphabeta/CD19-depleted stem cell transplant. The receptor was derived from a male patient aged 2-15 years who had a stem cell transplant for chronic granulomatous disease, so the T cells may come from the graft donor. The CDR3 loop reads CASSQQGVISGNTIYF. In DNA, the CDR3 is TGTGCCAGCAGCCAACAAGGGGTTATTTCTGGAAACACCATATATTTT.